This entry lists 27 T cell receptor beta chains sequenced from one sample in a study of T-cell reconstitution after alpha-beta-depleted transplantation in children. Library preparation (for TCRbeta) was performed with unique molecular identifiers. MiXCR was run by TCRdb on the PCR reads, yielding one entry per CDR3 protein. Of approximately 300,000 distinct CDR3 sequences in the sample, about 9.4% were seen once. The sequences come from PBMCs, collected before TCRalphabeta/CD19-depleted stem cell transplant. These receptors were collected from a boy younger than two with acute myeloid leukemia, due to receive a stem cell transplant.

This clonotype was counted at least ten times. The rearrangement joins TRBV5-1 to TRBJ2-1; 8 bases line up with TRBD2. The CDR3 contains 15 residues. V lost 2 bases to trimming and J lost 2 bases; unmatched junction nucleotides: 3. Germline CDR1 and CDR2: SGHRS and YFSETQ. In DNA form, the CDR3 reads TGCGCCAGCAGCTTTACTAGCGGCCCCTACAATGAGCAGTTCTTC. This codes for CASSFTSGPYNEQFF.

This clonotype was seen at least ten times. This chain links TRBV29-1 with TRBJ1-1; D unresolved. Germline CDR1 SQVTM, CDR2 ANQGSEA. The V gene lost 4 bases and the J gene lost 2 bases, with 11 bases spanning the gap. The length of the CDR3 is 13 residues. CDR3: CSVVRVGNTEAFF. The DNA of the CDR3 is TGCAGCGTTGTGAGGGTTGGAAACACTGAAGCTTTCTTT.

This clonotype occurred many times. V usage is TRBV7-9 and J usage is TRBJ2-7; D unclear. V lost 0 bases and J lost 2, with 5 bases in between. Germline V CDR1 and CDR2: SEHNR, FQNEAQ (reference sequence). The CDR3 runs 13 residues. CDR3 residues: CASSLATPYEQYF. The CDR3 DNA follows: TGTGCCAGCAGCTTAGCGACACCCTACGAGCAGTACTTC.

This clonotype has a count of ten or more. V is TRBV7-3 and J is TRBJ2-3; D call uncertain. The CDR3 length is 15 residues. Trimming pared 4 bases from V and 4 bases from J, leaving 15 bases between. Germline V gives CDR1 SGHTA, CDR2 FQGTGA. The CDR3, as DNA: TGTGCCAGCAGCTCGTTTGGGCGTAGACCAGATACGCAGTATTTT. It yields the protein CASSSFGRRPDTQYF.

This clonotype was detected many times. The chain combines TRBV7-3 with TRBJ2-3, with 8 bases lining up with TRBD2. V gave up 3 bases and J gave up 0 bases; unmatched junction bases: 8. The CDR3 length is 17 residues. From germline, CDR1 is SGHTA and CDR2 FQGTGA. This CDR3 is CASSLALLAGSTDTQYF. The CDR3 DNA reads as TGTGCCAGCAGCTTGGCCCTCTTAGCGGGGAGCACAGATACGCAGTATTTT.

As concerns this clonotype: This may come from a read error, since a much larger clone is one base off. The chain links TRBV6-5 to TRBJ2-2; D is unclear. Trimming left V 1 base short and J 6 bases short, with 9 bases between. Germline-derived CDR1 and CDR2 are MNHEY and SVGAGI. The CDR3 has 14 amino acids. The CDR3 reads CASSYLDVAGELFF. CDR3 sequence (DNA): TGTGCCAGCAGTTACTTGGATGTGGCCGGGGAGCTGTTTTTT.

Worth noting for this clonotype: This clone may be a read error of a much larger clone one base away. CDR3 DNA: TGCTGTGCTGGACGGAATCATTGGGACCCCTCCTACGAGCAGTACTTC. It yields the protein CCAGRNHWDPSYEQYF. V gene TRBV20-1 combines with J gene TRBJ2-7; D possibly uses TRBD1 or TRBD2 (5 bases each). Germline assignment: CDR1 DFQATT and CDR2 SNEGSKA (reference sequence). The CDR3 sequence is 16 residues long.

This clonotype was counted only a few times. The gene calls are TRBV18 and TRBJ2-3; no firm D call. The CDR3 loop spans 14 amino acids. Per the germline V gene, CDR1 is KGHSH and CDR2 is LQKENI. V was pared by 1 base and J by 4 bases, with 9 bases between. The CDR3 reads CASSPHLDADTQYF. DNA for the CDR3: TGTGCCAGCTCACCACATCTAGATGCAGATACGCAGTATTTT.

Ten or more counts support this clonotype. DNA of the CDR3: TGTGCCAGCAGCCCCACCCGCAACAGGGGTTACAATGAGCAGTTCTTC. Protein sequence: CASSPTRNRGYNEQFF. V gene TRBV7-3 combines with J gene TRBJ2-1, with 7 bases identical to TRBD1. The CDR3 sequence is 16 residues long. Germline values: CDR1 SGHTA, CDR2 FQGTGA. V lost 5 bases and J lost 4; bases outside the gene matches: 11.

To note about this clonotype: One end of the junction fails to match germline, which may point to a read error. V is TRBV3-1 and J is TRBJ2-1; 13 nucleotides match TRBD2. The CDR3 has 16 residues. Germline CDR1 reads LGHDT; CDR2 reads YNNKEL (reference sequence). CDR3 sequence reads: CACSALAGGSIDEQFF. In DNA form, the CDR3 reads TGTGCCTGCAGCGCACTAGCGGGGGGGTCTATAGATGAGCAGTTCTTC.

This clonotype was seen repeatedly, ten times or more. The gene calls are TRBV20-1 and TRBJ2-1, with D uncertain. Trimming removed 4 bases at V and 0 bases at J, with 10 bases between. The CDR3 is 14 amino acids. Germline V gene sequence: CDR1 DFQATT, CDR2 SNEGSKA (reference sequence). CDR3 sequence reads: CSAMASSSYNEQFF. The CDR3 DNA follows: TGCAGTGCTATGGCTTCCTCCTCCTACAATGAGCAGTTCTTC.

The table lists this clonotype with many counts. This sequence joins TRBV10-3 and TRBJ2-7; D tentatively reads TRBD1 or TRBD2 (5 bases each). Germline CDR1 ENHRY, CDR2 SYGVKD. V lost 2 bases and J lost 0, with 11 bases in between. The CDR3 runs 15 residues. The CDR3 coding sequence is TGTGCCATCAGTGAGGCCGGGACGAGCTCCTACGAGCAGTACTTC. Protein sequence: CAISEAGTSSYEQYF.

This clonotype was recorded a few times. The rearrangement links TRBV28 to TRBJ2-5, with D possibly being TRBD1 (6 bases). The V gene's germline CDR1 is MDHEN and CDR2 SYDVKM. Trimming took 6 bases from V and 5 from J, leaving 13 bases between them. The CDR3 has 13 residues. CDR3 in amino acids: CASRKQGWETQYF. CDR3 sequence (DNA): TGTGCCAGCAGGAAACAGGGATGGGAGACCCAGTACTTC.

This clonotype was observed at least ten times. This chain joins TRBV25-1 and TRBJ2-1; no firm D call. The CDR3 is 15 amino acids. Germline lookup yields CDR1 MGHDK and CDR2 SYGVNS. Trimming took 2 bases from V and 0 from J, leaving 8 bases between them. The CDR3 bases are TGTGCCAGCAGTGAACCAGTCAGCTCCTACAATGAGCAGTTCTTC. It specifies CASSEPVSSYNEQFF.

This clonotype has at least ten counts. This chain connects TRBV2 to TRBJ2-1, with unresolved D. The CDR3 loop spans 11 amino acids. CDR1 is SNHLY, CDR2 FYNNEI, per germline. The V and J ends lost 3 bases and 8 bases respectively, with 5 bases between them. The CDR3 DNA sequence: TGTGCCAGCAGTGATTCCTATGAGCAGTTCTTC. It codes for CASSDSYEQFF.

This clonotype was seen ten or more times. The rearrangement joins TRBV12-3 or TRBV12-4 to TRBJ2-2; D call uncertain. CDR3 length: 13 amino acids. V was trimmed by 4 bases and J by 4 bases, leaving 7 bases between them. The CDR3 sequence is CASSSGLTGELFF. The CDR3 DNA reads TGTGCCAGCAGTTCAGGCCTCACCGGGGAGCTGTTTTTT.

The chain is built from TRBV9 and TRBJ2-3; no definite D call. Trimming took 3 bases from V and 4 from J, leaving 12 bases between them. This CDR3 region has 14 residues. CDR1 SGDLS and CDR2 YYNGEE come from the germline V gene. As DNA, the CDR3 is TGTGCCAGCAGCGCCGATCCCCCCCCAGATACGCAGTATTTT. Translated, it gives CASSADPPPDTQYF.

This clonotype was found many times. This rearrangement joins TRBV11-2 to TRBJ2-5, with a possible D match to TRBD1 (6 bases). Trimming left V 1 base short and J 5 bases short, with 17 bases between. CDR1 and CDR2 (germline): SGHAT, FQNNGV. CDR3 length: 16 residues. The CDR3 coding sequence is TGTGCCAGCAGCTTAGGCCGGACAGTCAAAGGGGAGACCCAGTACTTC. It yields the protein CASSLGRTVKGETQYF. Variable domain in full (rest from reference TRBV11-2 and TRBJ2-5): EAGVAQSPRYKIIEKRQSVAFWCNPISGHATLYWYQQILGQGPKLLIQFQNNGVVDDSQLPKDRFSAERLKGVDSTLKIQPAKLEDSAVYLCASSLGRTVKGETQYFGPGTRLLVL.

This clonotype was seen at least ten times. The rearrangement uses TRBV7-8 and TRBJ1-2, with unresolved D. V was shortened by 2 bases and J by 8 bases, with 12 bases between the two germline ends. The CDR3 loop spans 13 amino acids. Per germline, CDR1 SGHVS and CDR2 FQNEAQ. The CDR3, as DNA: TGTGCCAGCAGCTTACCCACAGAAGCGGGCTACACCTTC. This codes for CASSLPTEAGYTF.

This clonotype turned up a few times. A much larger clone lies one base from this, so it may be a read error. This chain uses TRBV4-2 with TRBJ2-2; TRBD1 aligns across 8 bases. J was trimmed by 3 bases and V by 6 bases; bases with no gene match: 0. Looked up from germline, CDR1 is LGHNA and CDR2 is YNFKEQ. There are 13 residues in the CDR3. CDR3 nucleotide sequence: TGTGCCAGCAGGGACAGGGACACCGGGGAGCTGTTTTTT. Protein sequence: CASRDRDTGELFF.

The table lists this clonotype with many counts. V is TRBV7-9 and J is TRBJ2-7; TRBD2 aligns across 7 bases. The CDR3 consists of 12 residues. V lost 5 bases, J lost 5 bases, and 3 bases stayed unmatched. Germline V gene sequence: CDR1 SEHNR, CDR2 FQNEAQ (reference sequence). The CDR3 coding sequence is TGTGCCAGCAGCCGGGGAGGGAACGAGCAGTACTTC. As protein: CASSRGGNEQYF.

This clonotype was observed at least ten times. CDR3: CASSLEPWGNYEQYF. The CDR3 coding sequence is TGTGCCAGCAGCTTAGAACCCTGGGGGAACTACGAGCAGTACTTC. The chain carries TRBV7-9 and TRBJ2-7, with D tentatively TRBD1 or TRBD2 (5 bases each). The CDR3 sequence is 15 residues long. The V gene lost 1 base and the J gene lost 3 bases, with 13 bases spanning the gap. Germline CDR1 reads SEHNR; CDR2 reads FQNEAQ (reference sequence).

The chain employs TRBV28 and TRBJ1-3; D call uncertain. Germline V CDR1 and CDR2: MDHEN, SYDVKM. CDR3 length equals 13 residues. V lost 8 bases to trimming and J lost 2 bases, with 10 bases between them. The CDR3 bases are TGTGCCAGCGTACAGTATCCTGGAAACACCATATATTTT. Translating it yields CASVQYPGNTIYF.

This clonotype appeared a few times. V and J are TRBV20-1 and TRBJ2-3; 8 nucleotides agree with TRBD1. CDR3 size: 14 residues. V lost 6 bases, J lost 3 bases, and 8 bases stayed unmatched. Germline V gene sequence: CDR1 DFQATT, CDR2 SNEGSKA (reference sequence). This chain's CDR3 is CSAPRTGRTDTQYF. The CDR3 DNA follows: TGCAGTGCCCCCCGGACAGGGAGAACAGATACGCAGTATTTT.

This clonotype was counted at least ten times. The chain links TRBV27 to TRBJ2-1; maybe TRBD1 (5 bases). Trimming stripped 2 bases from V and 4 bases from J, with 6 bases between. CDR1 is MNHEY, CDR2 SMNVEV, per germline (reference sequence). CDR3 length: 13 residues. CDR3 sequence reads: CASSLPGYNEQFF. The CDR3 DNA is TGTGCCAGCAGTTTACCAGGGTACAATGAGCAGTTCTTC.

This clonotype showed up many times. The chain couples TRBV28 to TRBJ1-4, with TRBD1 identical over 7 bases. The J segment lost 4 bases and the V segment lost 8 bases, leaving 10 bases of the junction unmatched. The CDR3 sequence is 15 residues long. Germline assignment: CDR1 MDHEN and CDR2 SYDVKM. The CDR3 coding sequence is TGTGCCAGCTCTATAATTGGGACAGTTAATGAAAAACTGTTTTTT. Its translation is CASSIIGTVNEKLFF.

The table lists this clonotype with a few counts. The chain joins TRBV6-5 to TRBJ2-1, with D perhaps TRBD2 (7 bases). The CDR3 is 15 amino acids. V lost 2 bases and J lost 5, with 13 bases in between. Germline V gene sequence: CDR1 MNHEY, CDR2 SVGAGI. The CDR3 protein is CASSYGGGRDNEQFF. The CDR3 bases are TGTGCCAGCAGTTACGGGGGGGGCAGGGACAATGAGCAGTTCTTC.